The clone carrying this TCR beta chain was counted a single time. The antigen remains undetermined. This entry is derived from a study of cytomegalovirus exposure and HLA in healthy donors. Study-level findings and limits: When analyzed later, the rates of TCR association showed variation by HLA locus, with DRB1 the most and HLA-C the fewest.

Amplification used 60 Vbeta primers and 13 Jbeta primers. TCRdb's copy holds only in-frame clones and misses some; the assay was immunoSEQ multiplex PCR. The table records 63,000 or so clones, about 76% of them present only once. This clonotype was obtained from a man aged 50-59 years in good health and CMV-seronegative. Sequencing was carried out using PBMCs.

In DNA form, the CDR3 reads TGTGCCAGCAGCTTCGAACAGCATGGCTACACCTTC. This gives the protein CASSFEQHGYTF. V gene TRBV7-9 combines with J gene TRBJ1-2; D is unclear. The CDR3 sequence is 12 residues long. V was trimmed by 3 bases and J by 6 bases, leaving 8 bases between them. Germline V gene data show CDR1 as SEHNR and CDR2 as FQNEAQ (reference sequence).